A single sample is the source of the 11 T cell receptor beta chains below, sequenced in a study of shared clonotypes between healthy human individuals. The assay was immunoSEQ multiplex PCR, and TCRdb's table has in-frame clones only and misses some. Of about 660,000 clones in the sample, approximately 79% are singletons; the top ten hold about 1.8%. The sequenced sample was memory CD4+ T cells sorted from blood. The subset was: CD45RA-negative fraction. These receptors originate from a woman in her thirties in good health.

This clone appeared once. This chain connects TRBV13 to TRBJ2-2; D possibly corresponds to TRBD2 (5 bases). V lost 5 bases, J lost 2 bases, and 12 bases lay in between. The CDR3 spans 15 residues. Germline CDR1 PRHDT, CDR2 FYEKMQ (reference sequence). The CDR3 region is CASSRRRANTGELFF. CDR3 DNA sequence: TGTGCCAGCAGCCGTCGGCGGGCCAACACCGGGGAGCTGTTTTTT. The entire variable domain, with the rest obtained from reference TRBV13 and TRBJ2-2, is as follows: AAGVIQSPRHLIKEKRETATLKCYPIPRHDTVYWYQQGPGQDPQFLISFYEKMQSDKGSIPDRFSAQQFSDYHSELNMSSLELGDSALYFCASSRRRANTGELFFGEGSRLTVL.

This chain uses TRBV10-3 with TRBJ2-7, with TRBD2 matching 7 bases. CDR3 length equals 13 residues. Germline CDR1 reads ENHRY; CDR2 reads SYGVKD. Trimming took 8 bases from V and 6 from J; bases not matched to a gene: 10. The CDR3 sequence is CAIRNGTTVEQYF. The CDR3 DNA reads TGTGCCATCCGGAACGGGACTACGGTCGAGCAGTACTTC.

J is TRBJ2-1 and V is TRBV11-2, with TRBD1 matching over 8 bases. Trimming took 5 bases from V and 6 from J; bases not matched to a gene: 3. The germline gives CDR1 SGHAT, CDR2 FQNNGV. The CDR3 sequence is 13 residues long. The CDR3 loop reads CASSLGTGNEQFF. The CDR3 nucleotides are TGTGCCAGCAGCCTAGGGACAGGCAATGAGCAGTTCTTC.

This chain links TRBV7-8 with TRBJ2-1, with 12 bases matching TRBD1. Germline V gene data show CDR1 as SGHVS and CDR2 as FQNEAQ. This CDR3 is built from 16 residues. The V gene end was trimmed by 5 bases and the J gene end by 8 bases; junction bases not matched to a gene: 10. The CDR3 DNA is TGTGCCAGCAGCGTTAACCCGGGACAGGGGGCATATGAGCAGTTCTTC. Translated, it gives CASSVNPGQGAYEQFF.

This clone was seen more than once but under ten times. This chain connects TRBV6-1 to TRBJ2-1; D is perhaps TRBD2 (7 bases). The CDR3 has 14 residues. The germline CDR1 and CDR2 sequences are MNHNS and SASEGT. V was shortened by 8 bases and J by 9 bases, with 20 bases between the two germline ends. The DNA for the CDR3 is TGTGCCAGCCTCCCCTGGGGGGGCGACCTTGAGCAGTTCTTC. Its protein product is CASLPWGGDLEQFF.

The rearrangement joins TRBV11-2 to TRBJ2-5, with a possible D match to TRBD1 (5 bases). Trimming shortened V by 1 base and J by 7 bases, and 7 bases separated the two germline ends. The CDR3 runs to 12 residues. Germline CDR1 is SGHAT and CDR2 is FQNNGV. CDR3 sequence reads: CASSLVGVTQYF. DNA of the CDR3: TGTGCCAGCAGCTTAGTAGGGGTGACCCAGTACTTC. Combining the CDR3 with reference TRBV11-2 and TRBJ2-5 gives the whole variable domain EAGVAQSPRYKIIEKRQSVAFWCNPISGHATLYWYQQILGQGPKLLIQFQNNGVVDDSQLPKDRFSAERLKGVDSTLKIQPAKLEDSAVYLCASSLVGVTQYFGPGTRLLVL.

V gene TRBV9 combines with J gene TRBJ2-1; possibly TRBD1 for D (5 bases). Germline V gene sequence: CDR1 SGDLS, CDR2 YYNGEE. CDR3 length: 15 residues. The V end was cut by 4 bases, the J end by 6 bases, with 17 bases between. The CDR3 nucleotides are TGTGCCAGCAGCTTCATCAGGGCAGGTACCAATGAGCAGTTCTTC. Residues: CASSFIRAGTNEQFF.

This chain connects TRBV29-1 to TRBJ2-7, with D perhaps TRBD1 (6 bases). The V gene's germline CDR1 is SQVTM and CDR2 ANQGSEA. This CDR3 contains 11 residues. V lost 7 bases to trimming and J lost 4 bases, with 11 bases between them. CDR3 amino acids: CSARQEYEQYF. In nucleotides, the CDR3 is TGCAGCGCACGACAGGAGTACGAGCAGTACTTC.

The chain uses TRBV9 and TRBJ2-1; the match to TRBD2 covers 9 bases. Losses at the gene ends were 4 bases for V and 6 bases for J; bases not matched to a gene: 2. CDR3 size: 13 residues. CDR1 and CDR2 (germline): SGDLS, YYNGEE. The CDR3 loop reads CASSLTSGNEQFF. The CDR3 DNA reads TGTGCCAGCAGCTTGACTAGCGGCAATGAGCAGTTCTTC.

The CDR3 protein is CASSSGTARDGYTF. The CDR3 coding sequence is TGTGCCAGCAGTTCCGGGACCGCGAGGGATGGCTACACCTTC. The chain has TRBV28 and TRBJ1-2, with TRBD1 as a possible D gene (5 bases). There are 14 residues in the CDR3. V was clipped by 4 bases and J by 6 bases, with 15 bases between them. Germline V gene data show CDR1 as MDHEN and CDR2 as SYDVKM.

The chain has TRBV28 and TRBJ2-1; 11 nucleotides match TRBD2. From germline, CDR1 is MDHEN and CDR2 SYDVKM. The CDR3 consists of 19 residues. V trimming: 5 bases; J trimming: 7 bases; junction bases outside the gene matches: 19. The CDR3 coding sequence is TGTGCCAGCAGTCCAACCTCACCCCTACTACTAGCGGGAGATAATGAGCAGTTCTTC. Amino acids: CASSPTSPLLLAGDNEQFF.